The T cell receptor beta chain under discussion was sequenced for a study of shared clonotypes between healthy human individuals (dated by TCRdb to the early 2020s). Context from the whole study: The cohort included three men and a couple of women between 18 and 49 years of age. Different laboratories and diverse techniques were used to prepare libraries and sequence TCR repertoires, to increase sequencing depth and limit assay-specific biases. The study deeply sequenced blood TCR repertoires of about 5 healthy adults to estimate repertoire size and the extent of clonotype sharing between individuals. For each donor, CD4 naive and CD4 memory were each given three plates, CD8 naive was given two plates, and CD8 memory was given one plate. Per donor, leukapheresis produced somewhere between about 0.94 and 9 billion PBMCs. Paper-wide results and their limitations: Sharing across a few donors was observed for about 5% of naive CD4, less than 4% of naive CD8, 2% to 2.5% of memory CD4, and about 0.4% of memory CD8 clonotypes. The small number of donors limited the genetic and exposure-history diversity represented. Naive subsets generally had larger estimated clonotype richness than memory subsets. Incomplete sequencing was indicated by rarefaction of sorted-subset datasets, despite the large sequencing depth. Based on pairwise subsampling, the degree of clonotype sharing among donors was expected to be affected by sequencing depth. Sampling was limited to blood, and TCR repertoires in tissue likely differ from TCR repertoires in blood. Compared with non-shared clonotypes, the clonotypes found in all four sorted-subset donors had higher generation probabilities.

Healthy HIV-negative adults with no recently reported acute infections or vaccinations were included as donors. Every donor was a Caucasian adult living in Nashville, Tennessee, USA. CD4+ T cells were enriched by magnetic negative selection; naive cells were then positively selected on CD45RA, and the negative fraction formed the memory subset. After blood collection by leukapheresis, PBMCs were isolated using Ficoll-Histopaque density gradient centrifugation and then cryopreserved in the vapor phase of liquid nitrogen. Purity and quantity of every magnetically sorted T cell population were checked by analytical flow cytometry. From each sorted fraction, genomic DNA was isolated and quantified by UV absorbance on a Nanodrop 2000c. On this clone: Its antigen is unknown. No much larger clonotype is one base removed from it; base qualities were not supplied.

Per the germline V gene, SGHRS is the CDR1 and YFSETQ is the CDR2. Including cysteine and phenylalanine, the CDR3 has 16 amino acids. The entry retains the CDR3 DNA only, 48 bases that are in frame from base 1. V has 2 bases trimmed and J has 8 bases trimmed; junction bases matching no gene number 9. TCR CDR3 regions were amplified from genomic DNA by multiplex PCR using the deep immunoSEQ assay. For each cell subset, the extracted genomic DNA was distributed evenly across all wells of several immunoSEQ 96-well plates, and each plate served as one replicate. For sorted subsets, approximately 200 ng of genomic DNA, equivalent to 25,000 to 35,000 T cell genomes, went into each replicate PCR. Purified libraries were quantified with a Qubit 3.0 fluorometer, sized on a Bioanalyzer 2100, and re-quantified with the KAPA Library Quantification kit. Every immunoSEQ 96-well plate was sequenced on a separate single-read 150-cycle Illumina NextSeq 550 flow cell. The study's processing was this. Because the immunoSEQ output included only junctional sequences and no quality scores, the filtering could not be the same as the filtering used for full-length reads. To assign V/J genes and CDR3, sequences were annotated using PyIR, a Python wrapper for IgBLAST v1.9, with IMGT germline references. Reads were filtered out if the reads had weak V/J assignments (E-value above 1e-6), no CDR3, stop codons, out-of-frame junctions, or ambiguous translated residues. V3J clonotypes were defined as sequences sharing an identical inferred V gene, J gene, and CDR3 amino acid sequence. Percentage overlap between repertoires was computed as shared unique clonotypes divided by the size of the smaller repertoire. Three approaches were used to assess repertoire richness: RTK rarefaction, the Chao1 estimator, and Recon v2.1 estimates of unobserved clonotypes. OLGA was used to compute generation probabilities for all TCRbeta clonotypes that the gDNA method yielded from a handful of donors. TCRdb holds this immuneACCESS table with in-frame rearrangements only. Some clones are missing; in checked studies, unresolved V genes explain under half, and the rest has no known cause. That table furnishes V, J and clone size, whereas the DNA furnished D and trimming. In all, the sample holds about 1.5 million clones, and roughly 97% of those were seen once. 1.2% of the sample is taken by the ten largest.

The sequenced sample consisted of naive CD4+ T cells sorted from blood. The cell subset or site label on this specimen signifies: CD45RA+ positively selected. The clonotype originates from a man aged 30 to 39 in good health. Recombination joined TRBV5-1 with TRBJ1-4, with 10 bases matching TRBD1. The CDR3 amino acid sequence is: CASSFAGQGVSEKLFF. DNA sequence: TGCGCCAGCAGCTTCGCTGGACAGGGGGTGTCGGAAAAACTGTTTTTT.